This T cell receptor beta chain was sequenced during a study of CD8 T cells in ankylosing spondylitis. With regard to this clonotype: Its matching antigen is unknown.

The CDR3 contains 16 residues. The trim removed 4 bases at V and 6 bases at J, leaving 11 bases unmatched. Germline loops: CDR1 MDHEN, CDR2 SYDVKM. TCRdb independently ran MiXCR on the 5' RACE reads; one entry per CDR3 protein. The table shows just over 150,000 distinct CDR3 sequences, with 15% to 20% occurring only once. Study results and limitations: Significant enrichment of disease-linked clones was reportedly seen in matched ankylosing spondylitis synovial fluid. The authors found the disease-linked clones to be CD8+ and relatively rare in peripheral blood. The study identified a TCR beta motif of eight highly homologous variants that appeared characteristic of ankylosing spondylitis blood.

This sequence joins TRBV28 and TRBJ2-1, with 8 bases aligning to TRBD1. Sequences were obtained from blood, either unsorted or a sorted T cell fraction (not recorded which). The TCR was taken from a male donor with ankylosing spondylitis or in good health (not recorded which). The CDR3 region is CASSSVETGVFNEQFF. In DNA form, the CDR3 reads TGTGCCAGCAGTTCAGTCGAGACAGGGGTTTTCAATGAGCAGTTCTTC.